This entry concerns a single T cell receptor beta chain. This entry belongs to a study of cytomegalovirus exposure and HLA in healthy donors. About the study: Earlier work reported 100 million or so unique TCR beta sequences from about 179 million T cells.

Primers included in the PCR were 60 Vbeta and 13 Jbeta primers. TCRdb's copy holds only in-frame clones and misses some; the assay was immunoSEQ multiplex PCR. The sample shows about 180,000 clones, over 75% of them seen only once. V lost 7 bases, J lost 6 bases, and 19 bases lay in between. CDR1 MNHEY and CDR2 SMNVEV come from the germline V gene (reference sequence). The CDR3 contains 15 residues. V is TRBV27 and J is TRBJ2-1; tentative D call: TRBD1 (6 bases). The TCR sequence derives from a woman aged 30 to 39 in good health and CMV-seronegative. The source material was PBMCs. CDR3 residues: CASTKNRESGNEQFF. The DNA of the CDR3 is TGTGCCAGCACCAAGAACAGGGAATCCGGCAATGAGCAGTTCTTC.